Detailed here is one T cell receptor (beta chain). The data are from a study of technical replicates of blood from a few donors. The CDR3 consists of 16 residues. The ends lost 4 bases at V and 0 bases at J; junction bases unmatched: 8. The germline gives CDR1 MNHEY, CDR2 SVGAGI. Repertoires were generated with immunoSEQ multiplex PCR, while TCRdb's copy carries only in-frame clones and drops some. Here the sample spans 55,000 to 65,000 clones, around 93% being singletons. The chain recombines TRBV6-5 with TRBJ2-7; 8 positions match TRBD1. The sequence was collected from a human donor in good health. Some clones in this sample may be carry-over from other donors' samples. Material for sequencing was PBMCs. CDR3 nucleotides: TGTGCCAGCAGTTCGGGTGCGGGGACAGGCTCCTACGAGCAGTACTTC. Translated: CASSSGAGTGSYEQYF.